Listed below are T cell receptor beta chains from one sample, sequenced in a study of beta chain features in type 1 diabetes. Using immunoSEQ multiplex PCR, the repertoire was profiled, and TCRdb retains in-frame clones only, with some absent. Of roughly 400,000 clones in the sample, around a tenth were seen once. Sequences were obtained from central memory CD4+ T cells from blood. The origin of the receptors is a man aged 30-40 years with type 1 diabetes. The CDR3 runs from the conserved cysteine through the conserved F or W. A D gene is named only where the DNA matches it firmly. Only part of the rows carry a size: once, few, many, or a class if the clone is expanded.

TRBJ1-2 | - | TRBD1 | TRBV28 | CASSSVPGQQPYGYTF | TGTGCCAGCAGTTCGGTACCGGGACAGCAACCCTATGGCTACACCTTC
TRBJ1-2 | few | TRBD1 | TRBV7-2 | CASSLVGQAGGYTF | TGTGCCAGCAGCTTAGTAGGACAGGCGGGTGGCTACACCTTC
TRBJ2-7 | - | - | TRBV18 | CASSPASTGTYEQYF | TGTGCCAGCTCACCCGCTTCCACAGGAACCTACGAGCAGTACTTC
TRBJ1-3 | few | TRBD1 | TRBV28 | CASSQDRRRNTIYF | TGTGCCAGCAGTCAGGACAGGAGGAGAAACACCATATATTTT
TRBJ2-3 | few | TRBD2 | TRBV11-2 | CASSLRASGPTDTQYF | TGTGCCAGCAGCTTGAGGGCTAGCGGTCCCACAGATACGCAGTATTTT
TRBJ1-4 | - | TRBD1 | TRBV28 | CASSSPGQGNEKLFF | TGTGCCAGCAGTTCCCCGGGACAGGGGAATGAAAAACTGTTTTTT
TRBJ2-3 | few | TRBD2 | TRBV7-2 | CASSQGLAGADTQYF | TGTGCCAGCAGCCAGGGACTAGCGGGAGCAGATACGCAGTATTTT
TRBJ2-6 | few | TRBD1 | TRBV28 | CASNEGARSGANVLTF | TGTGCCAGCAATGAGGGGGCTAGATCTGGGGCCAACGTCCTGACTTTC
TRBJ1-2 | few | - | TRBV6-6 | CASRTGGNYGYTF | TGTGCCAGCAGAACGGGCGGAAACTATGGCTACACCTTC
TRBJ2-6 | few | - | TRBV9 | CASTSGAGANVLTF | TGTGCCAGCACCTCGGGGGCTGGGGCCAACGTCCTGACTTTC
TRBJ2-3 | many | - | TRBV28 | CASGGRTDF | TGTGCCAGCGGCGGCCGGACAGATTTT
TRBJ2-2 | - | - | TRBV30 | CAWSNLRLAGELFF | TGTGCCTGGAGTAACTTAAGGTTGGCCGGGGAGCTGTTTTTT
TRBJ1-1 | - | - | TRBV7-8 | CASSQGTNTEAFF | TGTGCCAGCAGCCAAGGAACGAACACTGAAGCTTTCTTT
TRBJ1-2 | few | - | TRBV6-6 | CASHTGGGGYTF | TGTGCCAGCCATACGGGGGGAGGTGGCTACACCTTC
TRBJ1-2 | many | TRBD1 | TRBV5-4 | CASSSDRGQGGYTF | TGTGCCAGCAGCAGCGACAGGGGGCAAGGTGGCTACACCTTC
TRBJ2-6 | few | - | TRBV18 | CASSLGGSGANVLTF | TGTGCCAGCTCCCTGGGGGGCTCTGGGGCCAACGTCCTGACTTTC
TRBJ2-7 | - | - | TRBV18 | CASSPGALGEQYF | TGTGCCAGCTCTCCCGGGGCCTTGGGCGAGCAGTACTTC
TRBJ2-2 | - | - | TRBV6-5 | CASRVAGFTGELFF | TGTGCCAGCAGGGTGGCAGGGTTCACCGGGGAGCTGTTTTTT
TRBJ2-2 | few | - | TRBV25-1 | CASMGPNTGELFF | TGTGCCAGCATGGGGCCGAACACCGGGGAGCTGTTTTTT
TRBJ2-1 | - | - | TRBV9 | CASSVDFYEQFF | TGTGCCAGCAGCGTAGATTTTTATGAGCAGTTCTTC
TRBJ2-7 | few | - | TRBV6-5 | CASSYSYGLSGEQYF | TGTGCCAGCAGTTACTCATATGGACTCTCGGGCGAGCAGTACTTC
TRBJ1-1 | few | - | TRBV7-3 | CASSLMNLNTEAFF | TGTGCCAGCAGCTTAATGAACTTGAACACTGAAGCTTTCTTT
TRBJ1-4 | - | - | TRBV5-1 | CASSLGSAQSSRVFF | TGCGCCAGCAGCTTGGGGTCAGCACAGAGTTCGAGGGTGTTTTTT
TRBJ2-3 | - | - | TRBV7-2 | CASSSLTDTQYF | TGTGCCAGCAGCTCCCTCACAGATACGCAGTATTTT
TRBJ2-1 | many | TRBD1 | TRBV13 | CASSLVPGQGTGGQFF | TGTGCCAGCAGCTTAGTTCCGGGACAGGGTACGGGTGGGCAGTTCTTC
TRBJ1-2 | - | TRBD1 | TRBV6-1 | CASSEPGQGAHYGYTF | TGTGCCAGCAGTGAACCGGGACAGGGGGCACACTATGGCTACACCTTC
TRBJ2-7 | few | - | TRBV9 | CASSVDGGGWDEQYF | TGTGCCAGCAGCGTAGACGGGGGCGGATGGGACGAGCAGTACTTC
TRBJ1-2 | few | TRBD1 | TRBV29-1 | CSAGDREHGYTF | TGCAGCGCAGGAGACAGGGAACATGGCTACACCTTC
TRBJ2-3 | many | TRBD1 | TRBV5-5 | CASNPTGTLQTQYF | TGTGCCAGCAACCCGACAGGGACACTTCAAACGCAGTATTTT
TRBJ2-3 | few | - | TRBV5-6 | CASSPPNTDTQYF | TGTGCCAGCAGCCCCCCGAACACAGATACGCAGTATTTT
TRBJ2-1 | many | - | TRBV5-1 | CASSFTGHSYNEQFF | TGCGCCAGCAGCTTTACGGGACACTCCTACAATGAGCAGTTCTTC
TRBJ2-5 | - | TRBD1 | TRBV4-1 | CASSQRLGGQGSQETQYF | TGCGCCAGCAGCCAAAGACTTGGGGGACAGGGGAGCCAAGAGACCCAGTACTTC
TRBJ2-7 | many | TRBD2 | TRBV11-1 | CASSLKTSGNYEQYF | TGTGCCAGCAGCCTGAAGACTAGCGGGAACTACGAGCAGTACTTC
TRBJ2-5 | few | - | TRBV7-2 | CASSQDPVGTQYF | TGTGCCAGCAGCCAAGATCCCGTGGGGACCCAGTACTTC
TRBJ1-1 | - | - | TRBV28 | CASSLGGAGDTEAFF | TGTGCCAGCAGTTTGGGGGGGGCAGGGGACACTGAAGCTTTCTTT
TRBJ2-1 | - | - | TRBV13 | CASSAISRNEQFF | TGTGCCAGCAGTGCTATCTCGAGAAATGAGCAGTTCTTC
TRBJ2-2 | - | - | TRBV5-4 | CASSPGFRRAGELFF | TGTGCCAGCAGCCCCGGGTTTCGAAGAGCCGGGGAGCTGTTTTTT
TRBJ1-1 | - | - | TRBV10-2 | CASRMNRDTEAFF | TGCGCCAGCAGAATGAACAGGGATACTGAAGCTTTCTTT
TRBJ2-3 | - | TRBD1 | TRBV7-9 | CASSGDSTTDTQYF | TGTGCCAGCAGTGGGGACAGCACCACAGATACGCAGTATTTT
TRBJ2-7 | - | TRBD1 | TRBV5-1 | CASSHRDRGNEQYF | TGCGCCAGCAGCCACCGGGACAGGGGGAACGAGCAGTACTTC
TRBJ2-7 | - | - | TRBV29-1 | CSVAGQLSGDYEQYF | TGCAGCGTTGCGGGACAGCTGAGCGGGGACTACGAGCAGTACTTC
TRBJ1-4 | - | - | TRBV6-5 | CATLDRSGEKLFF | TGTGCCACCCTCGACAGGTCCGGCGAAAAACTGTTTTTT
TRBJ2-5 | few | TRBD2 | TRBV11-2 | CASSFGTGGQTQYF | TGTGCCAGCAGCTTTGGAACGGGGGGACAGACCCAGTACTTC
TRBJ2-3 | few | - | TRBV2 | CASSEPPGTDTQYF | TGTGCCAGCAGTGAACCCCCAGGCACAGATACGCAGTATTTT
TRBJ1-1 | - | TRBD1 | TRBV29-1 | CSIQQGGNTEAFF | TGCAGCATCCAACAGGGGGGGAACACTGAAGCTTTCTTT
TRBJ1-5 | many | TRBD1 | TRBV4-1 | CASSQAMARGPQPQHF | TGCGCCAGCAGCCAAGCCATGGCCAGGGGGCCTCAGCCCCAGCATTTT
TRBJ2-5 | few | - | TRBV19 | CASSIAPDGTQYF | TGTGCCAGTAGTATAGCCCCGGACGGGACCCAGTACTTC
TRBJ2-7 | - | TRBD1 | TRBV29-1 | CSPESKGQGVDEQYF | TGCAGCCCCGAAAGTAAGGGACAGGGGGTGGACGAGCAGTACTTC
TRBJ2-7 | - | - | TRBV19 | CASSAQGKGYEQYF | TGTGCCAGTAGTGCTCAGGGAAAGGGCTACGAGCAGTACTTC
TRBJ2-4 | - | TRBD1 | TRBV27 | CASSLGDRGLYARSMLAKNIQYF | TGTGCCAGCAGTTTAGGGGACAGGGGATTGTACGCGCGGTCCATGCTAGCCAAAAACATTCAGTACTTC